The sequence of this T cell receptor (beta chain) was determined in a study of T cell repertoires in cytomegalovirus infection. Study at large: Selected CMV epitopes included recently identified HLA-C-restricted ones as well as well-studied HLA-B-restricted ones.

Each CDR3 protein gets one entry after TCRdb re-called the reads with MiXCR. The sample lists some 920,000 distinct CDR3 sequences, approximately 30% occurring once. Comments on this clonotype: Its target is not known. This may stem from a read error, because a much larger clone lies one nucleotide away.

The CDR3 is 13 amino acids. V was cut by 10 bases and J by 0 bases, with 10 bases left in between. Germline V gene sequence: CDR1 MNHEY, CDR2 SMNVEV (reference sequence). Study-level findings and limits: The response measured ex vivo was dominated by TCR beta clonotypes (HLA-C-restricted and CMV-specific). Carriers of CMV plus the relevant HLA were identified by cumulative public TCR beta family frequency.

The sample here was cultured CD8+ T cells from PBMCs, taken from culture after CMV antigen stimulation. The genes are TRBV27 and TRBJ1-5; the D is unclear. The clonotype originates from a human donor in good health (CMV status not recorded). Some clones in this sample may be carry-over from other donors' samples. The DNA of the CDR3 is TGTGCCAACAGAGGGCCTAGCAATCAGCCCCAGCATTTT. It yields the protein CANRGPSNQPQHF.